Each of the 9 T cell receptor beta chains below was sequenced from the same sample in a study of blood T cell repertoires in COVID-19. The protocol was immunoSEQ multiplex PCR, while the TCRdb copy is restricted to in-frame clones and leaves out a portion. The table records some 320,000 clones, approximately 89% of them present only once. The sample consisted of peripheral blood. The source of these receptors is a woman in her 30s who had recovered from COVID-19.

The chain uses TRBV24-1 and TRBJ1-2, with TRBD1 matching 8 bases. CDR1 is KGHDR, CDR2 SFDVKD, per germline. The CDR3 length is 14 residues. J gave up 4 bases and V 4 bases, and 4 bases lay outside the gene matches. The CDR3 loop reads CATSETGGGYGYTF. DNA of the CDR3: TGTGCCACCAGTGAAACAGGGGGTGGCTATGGCTACACCTTC.

This clone showed up just once. The genes are TRBV7-8 and TRBJ1-2, with 10 bases identical to TRBD1. The germline gives CDR1 SGHVS, CDR2 FQNEAQ. There are 17 residues in the CDR3. The V gene end was trimmed by 5 bases and the J gene end by 2 bases; junction bases not matched to a gene: 11. The CDR3 loop reads CASSPRPGTGENYGYTF. For the CDR3, the DNA is TGTGCCAGCAGCCCACGTCCCGGGACAGGGGAGAACTATGGCTACACCTTC. Full variable domain (missing parts from reference TRBV7-8 and TRBJ1-2): GAGVSQSPRYKVAKRGQDVALRCDPISGHVSLFWYQQALGQGPEFLTYFQNEAQLDKSGLPSDRFFAERPEGSVSTLKIQRTQQEDSAVYLCASSPRPGTGENYGYTFGSGTRLTVV.

The chain has TRBV9 and TRBJ2-1; maybe TRBD1 (5 bases). In germline, CDR1 is SGDLS, CDR2 YYNGEE. V dropped 0 bases and J dropped 4 bases, with 11 bases sitting between them. This CDR3 comprises 15 residues. The CDR3 DNA reads as TGTGCCAGCAGCGTAGAGGGGTCTATTTACAATGAGCAGTTCTTC. This translates into CASSVEGSIYNEQFF. Full variable domain (outside the CDR3, taken from reference TRBV9 and TRBJ2-1): DSGVTQTPKHLITATGQRVTLRCSPRSGDLSVYWYQQSLDQGLQFLIQYYNGEERAKGNILERFSAQQFPDLHSELNLSSLELGDSALYFCASSVEGSIYNEQFFGPGTRLTVL.

The chain has TRBV5-6 and TRBJ2-7; 9 nucleotides agree with TRBD1. The CDR3 has 15 residues. J gave up 5 bases and V 4 bases, and 10 bases lay outside the gene matches. Germline CDR1 SGHDT, CDR2 YYEEEE. The CDR3 is CASSRTGTGSHEQYF. The CDR3 bases are TGTGCCAGCAGCCGAACCGGGACAGGGAGCCACGAGCAGTACTTC. Full variable domain (remainder filled in from reference TRBV5-6 and TRBJ2-7): DAGVTQSPTHLIKTRGQQVTLRCSPKSGHDTVSWYQQALGQGPQFIFQYYEEEERQRGNFPDRFSGHQFPNYSSELNVNALLLGDSALYLCASSRTGTGSHEQYFGPGTRLTVT.

The V and J genes are TRBV6-5 and TRBJ2-7; 9 bases map to TRBD1. CDR3 length: 14 residues. Germline-derived CDR1 and CDR2 are MNHEY and SVGAGI. J lost 3 bases, V lost 6 bases, and 6 bases had no gene match. In DNA, the CDR3 is TGTGCCAGCAGCCCCGGGACAGGGTACTACGAGCAGTACTTC. Its protein is CASSPGTGYYEQYF.

This rearrangement joins TRBV7-2 to TRBJ2-5, with D perhaps TRBD2 (7 bases). The CDR3 contains 15 residues. The V end was cut by 1 base, the J end by 5 bases, with 14 bases between. Germline CDR1 and CDR2: SGHTA and FQGNSA. Written as DNA, the CDR3 is TGTGCCAGCAGCTTAGAGAGGGGGGGGTCGGAGACCCAGTACTTC. Translating gives CASSLERGGSETQYF.

This clone showed up just a few times. J is TRBJ1-4 and V is TRBV2; D may be TRBD1 (5 bases). The CDR3 length is 16 residues. The V end was cut by 6 bases, the J end by 0 bases, with 14 bases between. The germline V gene encodes CDR1 SNHLY and CDR2 FYNNEI. CDR3 region: CASSSPDSSTNEKLFF. The CDR3 DNA is TGTGCCAGCAGCTCACCCGACAGCTCAACTAATGAAAAACTGTTTTTT.

This clone was observed once. The chain recombines TRBV7-8 with TRBJ2-5; 9 bases match TRBD1. Germline CDR1 SGHVS, CDR2 FQNEAQ. V was pared by 4 bases and J by 4 bases, with 10 bases of the junction left unmatched. The CDR3 sequence is 16 residues long. Written as DNA, the CDR3 is TGTGCCAGCAGCTACCGGGGGACAGGGTTTTCAGAGACCCAGTACTTC. Its protein product is CASSYRGTGFSETQYF.

The V and J genes are TRBV12-3 or TRBV12-4 and TRBJ2-1; 7 bases agree with TRBD1. Trimming cost V 5 bases and J 4 bases; bases outside gene matches: 2. The length of the CDR3 is 13 residues. CDR3 nucleotides: TGTGCCAGCAGTCGGGACAGATACAATGAGCAGTTCTTC. This translates into CASSRDRYNEQFF.